One sample yielded the 12 T cell receptor beta chains listed below, sequenced in a study of blood T cell repertoires in COVID-19 (dated by TCRdb to 2020 to 2022). Preparation of the library involved the immunoSEQ multiplex PCR assay. TCRdb stores this immuneACCESS table with in-frame sequences only. Part of the clones is absent; in the studies checked, under half of the shortfall reflects unresolved V genes, and no reason is known for the rest. The sample table lists fewer than 250,000 clones, 65% to 90% of them with a count of one. Jointly, the top ten make up approximately 9% of the sample. Sequenced material: PBMCs or T cells enriched from blood (not recorded which). These receptors all stem from a woman in her fifties or sixties with acute COVID-19.

The chain has TRBV28 and TRBJ1-1; D is uncertain. The germline gives CDR1 MDHEN, CDR2 SYDVKM. Trimming removed 3 bases at V and 2 bases at J, with 7 bases between. The CDR3 has 13 amino acids. The CDR3 loop is CASSLPVNTEAFF. The CDR3 coding sequence is TGTGCCAGCAGTTTGCCGGTAAACACTGAAGCTTTCTTT.

This chain uses TRBV3-1 (or the pseudogene TRBV3-2) with TRBJ2-1; 8 bases map to TRBD2. CDR3 length equals 16 residues. J was trimmed by 0 bases and V by 0 bases; bases with no gene match: 1. Germline values: CDR1 LGHDT, CDR2 YNNKEL (reference sequence). CDR3 in DNA: TGTGCCAGCAGCCAAGACCTAGCGGGCTCCTACAATGAGCAGTTCTTC. Encoded protein: CASSQDLAGSYNEQFF.

The rearrangement uses TRBV13 and TRBJ1-4; 9 nucleotides line up with TRBD1. The junction had 8 bases not matched to a gene; V was cut back by 5 bases and J by 7 bases. Per the germline V gene, CDR1 is PRHDT and CDR2 is FYEKMQ (reference sequence). The CDR3 length is 15 residues. This chain's CDR3 is CASSRTQGAGEKLFF. The CDR3 bases are TGTGCCAGCAGCCGCACACAGGGGGCCGGTGAAAAACTGTTTTTT.

The CDR3 reads CASSGGQNTEAFF. The CDR3 nucleotides are TGTGCCAGCTCAGGGGGCCAGAACACTGAAGCTTTCTTT. This chain connects TRBV18 to TRBJ1-1; a possible D gene is TRBD1 (6 bases). The germline V gene has CDR1 KGHSH and CDR2 LQKENI. CDR3 size: 13 residues. The V gene lost 5 bases and the J gene lost 1 base, with 8 bases spanning the gap.

The chain is built from TRBV27 and TRBJ1-1; 9 bases fit TRBD1. Losses at the gene ends were 5 bases for V and 1 base for J; bases not matched to a gene: 5. The CDR3 contains 15 residues. The germline CDR1 and CDR2 sequences are MNHEY and SMNVEV (reference sequence). DNA of the CDR3: TGTGCCAGCAGTAACAGGGGGCCGAAGAACACTGAAGCTTTCTTT. Protein product: CASSNRGPKNTEAFF.

This chain connects TRBV6-4 to TRBJ2-7, with 8 nucleotides matching TRBD1. The germline V gene has CDR1 MRHNA and CDR2 SNTAGT. Unmatched junction bases numbered 9, after V lost 7 bases and J lost 4 bases. The CDR3 consists of 14 residues. DNA for the CDR3: TGTGCCAGCATTGGCAGGGGGCATTTTTACGAGCAGTACTTC. This codes for CASIGRGHFYEQYF.

The chain combines TRBV3-1 (or the pseudogene TRBV3-2) with TRBJ2-2; TRBD2 aligns across 8 bases. CDR1 is LGHDT, CDR2 YNNKEL, per germline (reference sequence). This CDR3 spans 17 amino acids. After removal of 0 bases from V and 5 bases from J, the junction contained 8 bases not matched to a gene. This CDR3 reads CASSQDSGTRKTGELFF. CDR3 DNA sequence: TGTGCCAGCAGCCAAGATAGTGGGACTAGAAAGACCGGGGAGCTGTTTTTT.

The chain is built from TRBV6-2 or TRBV6-3 and TRBJ2-7; 9 nucleotides line up with TRBD2. This CDR3 is built from 14 residues. The V segment lost 5 bases and the J segment 4 bases; nucleotides outside the gene matches: 6. The germline CDR1 and CDR2 sequences are MNHEY and SVGEGT. Here the CDR3 DNA reads TGTGCCAGCAGTCGGGGGCTAGCGGGGTACGAGCAGTACTTC. This encodes CASSRGLAGYEQYF.

This clone was detected a few times. At one of its ends the junction is not consistent with the germline gene, which may arise from a read error. The chain combines TRBV15 with TRBJ2-4; 7 nucleotides line up with TRBD1. Germline loops: CDR1 LNHNV, CDR2 YYDKDF (reference sequence). The CDR3 contains 13 residues. CDR3 nucleotide sequence: TGTGCCACCAGGAGAGGGGATACAGGGGTTCAGTACTTC. It yields the protein CATRRGDTGVQYF. The full variable domain, its missing parts supplied by reference TRBV15 and TRBJ2-4, is DAMVIQNPRYQVTQFGKPVTLSCSQTLNHNVMYWYQQKSSQAPKLLFHYYDKDFNNEADTPDNFQSRRPNTSFCFLDIRSPGLGDTAMYLCATRRGDTGVQYFGAGTRLSVL.

V usage is TRBV19 and J usage is TRBJ1-6; 10 positions agree with TRBD1. Germline V gene lookup returns CDR1 LNHDA and CDR2 SQIVND (reference sequence). Germline trimming cut 6 bases from V and 6 bases from J; bases unmatched to any gene: 11. The CDR3 has 17 residues. CDR3 coding DNA: TGTGCCAGTAGCGACCCCGACAGGGGGCTTCGTAATTCACCCCTCCACTTT. Its translation is CASSDPDRGLRNSPLHF.

J is TRBJ1-5 and V is TRBV28; D is ambiguous. Trimming took off 6 bases at V and 4 bases at J, with 7 bases between the two ends. Germline V gives CDR1 MDHEN, CDR2 SYDVKM. The length of the CDR3 is 12 residues. The CDR3: CASRQDNQPQHF. CDR3 coding DNA: TGTGCCAGCAGGCAGGATAATCAGCCCCAGCATTTT.

This rearrangement joins TRBV19 to TRBJ1-5; D might be TRBD1 (5 bases). CDR1 is LNHDA, CDR2 SQIVND, per germline (reference sequence). V lost 3 bases and J lost 3, with 9 bases in between. The CDR3 loop spans 14 amino acids. The CDR3 nucleotides are TGTGCCAGTAGTATTGAAGGGGACAATCAGCCCCAGCATTTT. Translated: CASSIEGDNQPQHF.